This entry is about one T cell receptor (beta chain). Its antigen is not identified. This entry comes from a study of T cell responses to AZD1222 COVID-19 vaccine. The study's findings and limits: Nearly half of unique spike-specific TCRs reportedly avoided B.1.351 and B.1.1.7 mutated regions. Among the donors, most were white British and more were female, and clonal diversity was possibly underestimated.

Second-dose groups at about 4 or about 12 weeks were pooled. Some clones are missing from TCRdb's copy, which holds only in-frame ones; the method was immunoSEQ multiplex PCR. The sample shows 90,000 to 100,000 clones, 88% of them seen only once. The CDR3 has 15 amino acids. Per the germline V gene, CDR1 is SNHLY and CDR2 is FYNNEI. V was cut by 6 bases and J by 7 bases, with 16 bases left in between. This specimen consisted of peripheral blood, obtained 28 days after the second AZD1222 dose. This sequence originates from an adult who received the AZD1222 COVID-19 vaccine. The chain recombines TRBV2 with TRBJ1-6; D uncertain. The CDR3 coding sequence is TGTGCCAGCAGGGACGGACCGCTCCTCAATTCACCCCTCCACTTT. Encoded protein: CASRDGPLLNSPLHF.